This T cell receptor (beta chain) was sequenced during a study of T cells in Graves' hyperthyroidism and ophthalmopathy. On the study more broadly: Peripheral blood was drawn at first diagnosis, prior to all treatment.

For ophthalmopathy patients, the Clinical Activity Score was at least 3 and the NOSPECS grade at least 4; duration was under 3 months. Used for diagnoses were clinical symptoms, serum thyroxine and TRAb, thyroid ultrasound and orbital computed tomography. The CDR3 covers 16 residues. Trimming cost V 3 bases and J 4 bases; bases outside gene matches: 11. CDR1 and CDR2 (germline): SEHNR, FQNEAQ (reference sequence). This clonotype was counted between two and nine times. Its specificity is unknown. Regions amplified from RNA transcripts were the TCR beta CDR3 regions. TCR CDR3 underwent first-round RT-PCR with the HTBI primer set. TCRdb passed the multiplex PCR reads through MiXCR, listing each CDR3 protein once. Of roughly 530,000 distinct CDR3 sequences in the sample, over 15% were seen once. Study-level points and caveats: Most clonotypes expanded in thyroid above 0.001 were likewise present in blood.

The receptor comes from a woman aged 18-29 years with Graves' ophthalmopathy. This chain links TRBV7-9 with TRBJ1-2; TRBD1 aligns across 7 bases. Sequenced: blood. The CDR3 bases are TGTGCCAGCAGCTTTAGCGGTACAGGGGCCGGCTATGGCTACACCTTC. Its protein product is CASSFSGTGAGYGYTF.